Following are 16 T cell receptor beta chains from one sample sequenced in a study of blood T cells in healthy people across ages (dated by TCRdb to the mid-2010s). Receptors were amplified or captured by 5' RACE. Sequencer: Illumina HiSeq 2500. A second PCR of 7 to 11 cycles was performed with a sample-barcoded 5' primer and a J-beta primer mix. TCRdb reran the public reads through fastp at Q25 and MiXCR, keeping productive beta chains. Rows are unified per CDR3 protein, each entry keeping the most common DNA and genes. The sample data list 450,000 to 700,000 distinct CDR3 sequences, and 25% to 30% of these were observed just once. Clones ranked in the top ten supply approximately 17% of the sample. The specimen was blood. These TCRs come from a woman in her 70s in good health.

The chain joins TRBV29-1 to TRBJ2-3; the match to TRBD2 covers 7 bases. The CDR3 spans 15 residues. Losses at the gene ends were 6 bases for V and 0 bases for J; bases not matched to a gene: 9. Germline V gives CDR1 SQVTM, CDR2 ANQGSEA. For the CDR3, the DNA is TGCAGCGTGCCCTTGGCGGGAGTCAGCACAGATACGCAGTATTTT. Its protein product is CSVPLAGVSTDTQYF.

V usage is TRBV6-6 and J usage is TRBJ1-4; D not certain. V shed 1 base and J shed 8 bases, with 11 bases lying between them. The CDR3 has 14 residues. CDR1 and CDR2 from the germline V gene are MNHNY and SVGAGI (reference sequence). The CDR3 is CASSYLTGEEKLFF. CDR3 DNA: TGTGCCAGCAGTTACTTAACCGGGGAGGAAAAACTGTTTTTT.

This clonotype has ten or more counts. The J gene is TRBJ2-5, the V gene TRBV18; TRBD2 is a possible D gene (5 bases). Trimming removed 8 bases at V and 2 bases at J, with 12 bases between. Germline CDR1 KGHSH, CDR2 LQKENI. The CDR3 runs 13 residues. The CDR3 DNA reads TGTGCCAGCAGTCCGGACTTGCAAGAGACCCAGTACTTC. Protein product: CASSPDLQETQYF.

The sample holds a few counts of this clonotype. The chain uses TRBV11-2 and TRBJ2-7; 11 positions match TRBD2. The CDR3 loop spans 15 amino acids. CDR1 is SGHAT, CDR2 FQNNGV, per germline. Trimming took 1 base from V and 3 from J; bases not matched to a gene: 2. The CDR3 region is CASSLGLAGYYEQYF. DNA for the CDR3: TGTGCCAGCAGCTTAGGACTAGCGGGGTACTACGAGCAGTACTTC.

This clonotype came up a few times. The V call is TRBV27, the J call TRBJ2-7; D may be TRBD1 or TRBD2 (5 bases each). The germline V gene encodes CDR1 MNHEY and CDR2 SMNVEV (reference sequence). CDR3 length: 15 residues. Trimming took 6 bases from V and 3 from J, leaving 18 bases between them. The CDR3 reads CASSHEGRGIYEQYF. CDR3 sequence (DNA): TGTGCCAGCAGCCATGAGGGACGTGGGATCTACGAGCAGTACTTC.

This clonotype appeared many times. The junction differs from germline at one of its ends, possibly a read error. V and J are TRBV7-2 and TRBJ2-5, with D uncertain. CDR1 is SGHTA, CDR2 FQGNSA, per germline. The CDR3 totals 13 residues. The CDR3 DNA reads TGCGCCAGCAGCTTAGAGTACCAAGAGACCCAGTACTTC. Amino acids: CASSLEYQETQYF. The full variable domain, in which reference TRBV7-2 and TRBJ2-5 provide the parts outside the CDR3, is GAGVSQSPSNKVTEKGKDVELRCDPISGHTALYWYRQSLGQGLEFLIYFQGNSAPDKSGLPSDRFSAERTGGSVSTLTIQRTQQEDSAVYLCASSLEYQETQYFGPGTRLLVL.

This clonotype appeared a few times. The chain carries TRBV20-1 and TRBJ2-1; no clear D gene. V was trimmed by 2 bases and J by 0 bases, leaving 8 bases between them. The CDR3 length is 14 residues. In germline, CDR1 is DFQATT, CDR2 SNEGSKA (reference sequence). CDR3 sequence: CSARLRGSYNEQFF. CDR3 DNA: TGCAGTGCTAGATTGCGCGGCTCCTACAATGAGCAGTTCTTC.

The J gene is TRBJ2-5, the V gene TRBV12-3 or TRBV12-4; D is unclear. The J call may be faulty, since TRBJ2-7 better matches the DNA end. CDR3 length equals 13 residues. CDR3 DNA sequence: TGTGCCAGCAGTGCACTCCAGACCTACGAGCAGTACTTC. It is translated as CASSALQTYEQYF.

The table lists this clonotype with many counts. The junction shows a germline mismatch at one end, possibly a read error. This chain links TRBV25-1 with TRBJ1-2, with D hard to call. The CDR3 is 11 residues long. Germline V CDR1 and CDR2: MGHDK, SYGVNS. CDR3 DNA sequence: TGCGCCAGCAGCGGTCTCTATGGCTACACCTTC. It specifies CASSGLYGYTF.

This clonotype came up many times. The chain is built from TRBV7-9 and TRBJ1-4; D unresolved. V dropped 3 bases and J dropped 8 bases, with 7 bases sitting between them. The CDR3 runs 12 residues. CDR1 is SEHNR, CDR2 FQNEAQ, per germline (reference sequence). The CDR3 protein is CASSFRLEKLFF. DNA of the CDR3: TGTGCCAGCAGCTTCCGACTCGAAAAACTGTTTTTT.

This rearrangement joins TRBV5-1 to TRBJ2-1; TRBD2 aligns across 8 bases. CDR1 is SGHRS and CDR2 is YFSETQ in the germline V gene. CDR3 length: 15 residues. V lost 4 bases and J lost 3; bases outside the gene matches: 6. As DNA, the CDR3 is TGCGCCAGCAGCGAGACTAGCGCGGGCTACAATGAGCAGTTCTTC. Translation gives CASSETSAGYNEQFF.

This rearrangement joins TRBV6-2 or TRBV6-3 to TRBJ1-6, with a tentative D call TRBD1 (6 bases). In germline, CDR1 is MNHEY, CDR2 SVGEGT. CDR3 length equals 15 residues. Trimming left V 2 bases short and J 9 bases short, with 14 bases between. CDR3 loop: CASSYQGSDSSPLHF. The CDR3 region has the DNA TGTGCCAGCAGTTACCAGGGGAGTGATAGTTCACCCCTCCACTTT.

This clonotype was found a few times. The V call is TRBV9, the J call TRBJ2-1, with 8 bases aligning to TRBD2. The CDR3 covers 15 residues. Germline assignment: CDR1 SGDLS and CDR2 YYNGEE. J gave up 2 bases and V 3 bases, and 4 bases lay outside the gene matches. The CDR3 protein is CASSAGGGTYNEQFF. DNA of the CDR3: TGTGCCAGCAGCGCCGGGGGGGGGACCTACAATGAGCAGTTCTTC.

The rearrangement joins TRBV29-1 to TRBJ2-1; D assignment may be TRBD1 or TRBD2 (7 bases each). V was cut by 5 bases and J by 3 bases, with 17 bases left in between. Germline values: CDR1 SQVTM, CDR2 ANQGSEA. The CDR3 covers 15 residues. CDR3 loop: CSVKPGGGGYNEQFF. The CDR3 DNA follows: TGCAGCGTTAAACCAGGGGGGGGTGGCTACAATGAGCAGTTCTTC.

This clonotype was seen repeatedly, ten times or more. The genes are TRBV29-1 and TRBJ2-4, with 8 bases identical to TRBD1. V shed 5 bases, J shed 8 bases, and the junction held 11 bases outside the gene matches. Looked up from germline, CDR1 is SQVTM and CDR2 is ANQGSEA. The CDR3 has 14 residues. CDR3 in DNA: TGCAGCGTTCAGGGTGGACAGGGTCAAGACATTCAGTACTTC. Translated: CSVQGGQGQDIQYF.

This clonotype was recorded a few times. The rearrangement uses TRBV30 and TRBJ2-5; D is perhaps TRBD2 (6 bases). Germline lookup yields CDR1 GTSNPN and CDR2 SVGIG (reference sequence). CDR3 length equals 15 residues. The V end lost 3 bases, the J end lost 5 bases, and 19 bases lay between the germline ends. Written as DNA, the CDR3 is TGTGCCTGGAGCTACAAAGAGGGTGGGAGGGAGACCCAGTACTTC. This gives the protein CAWSYKEGGRETQYF.